Below are 12 T cell receptor beta chains sequenced from a single sample in a study of cytomegalovirus exposure and HLA in healthy donors. With 60 Vbeta and 13 Jbeta primers, the PCR was carried out. The protocol was immunoSEQ multiplex PCR, while the TCRdb copy is restricted to in-frame clones and leaves out a portion. This repertoire shows roughly 90,000 clones, about 73% found once; its top ten account for 3.5% to 5.5%. The sequenced material came from PBMCs. The receptor source for this set is a woman in her forties in good health and CMV-seropositive.

The sample holds one count of this clone. V is TRBV13 and J is TRBJ2-7, with D possibly matching TRBD2 (6 bases). V was pared by 4 bases and J by 7 bases, with 17 bases between. Germline values: CDR1 PRHDT, CDR2 FYEKMQ (reference sequence). This CDR3 has 14 amino acids. The CDR3 reads CASSSWDFPGEQYF. Here the CDR3 DNA reads TGTGCCAGCAGCTCCTGGGACTTTCCCGGAGAGCAGTACTTC.

This chain connects TRBV5-1 to TRBJ2-1; D not resolved. The CDR3 is 13 residues long. Trimming took off 3 bases at V and 3 bases at J, with 7 bases between the two ends. From germline, CDR1 is SGHRS and CDR2 YFSETQ. The CDR3, as DNA: TGCGCCAGCAGCTCAGGCGTCTACAATGAGCAGTTCTTC. Amino acids: CASSSGVYNEQFF.

The chain is built from TRBV30 and TRBJ2-1; a weak D match, TRBD2 (6 bases). This CDR3 is built from 16 residues. Germline loops: CDR1 GTSNPN, CDR2 SVGIG (reference sequence). Trimming took 0 bases from V and 2 from J, leaving 14 bases between them. In DNA form, the CDR3 reads TGTGCCTGGAGTGTACCCCCCCAGCGGGCCTACAATGAGCAGTTCTTC. Protein sequence: CAWSVPPQRAYNEQFF.

The J gene is TRBJ2-3, the V gene TRBV15; tentative D call: TRBD1 (5 bases). The germline gives CDR1 LNHNV, CDR2 YYDKDF (reference sequence). There are 14 residues in the CDR3. V was cut by 5 bases and J by 0 bases, with 9 bases left in between. CDR3 sequence reads: CATSQDISTDTQYF. The CDR3 DNA follows: TGTGCCACCAGCCAGGACATTAGCACAGATACGCAGTATTTT. The variable domain in full, completed from reference TRBV15 and TRBJ2-3, reads DAMVIQNPRYQVTQFGKPVTLSCSQTLNHNVMYWYQQKSSQAPKLLFHYYDKDFNNEADTPDNFQSRRPNTSFCFLDIRSPGLGDTAMYLCATSQDISTDTQYFGPGTRLTVL.

The chain employs TRBV25-1 and TRBJ2-1, with TRBD2 matching 9 bases. The germline gives CDR1 MGHDK, CDR2 SYGVNS. V shed 2 bases and J 4 bases; nucleotides not matched to a gene: 3. This CDR3 has 15 residues. As DNA, the CDR3 is TGTGCCAGCAGTGAACTAGCGGGGCGGTACAATGAGCAGTTCTTC. Amino acids: CASSELAGRYNEQFF.

This clone was counted only a few times. The chain carries TRBV7-3 and TRBJ2-2, with 9 bases fitting TRBD2. Germline lookup yields CDR1 SGHTA and CDR2 FQGTGA. V was clipped by 2 bases and J by 4 bases; unmatched bases: 2. The CDR3 loop spans 15 amino acids. The CDR3: CASSLAGGRTGELFF. The CDR3 DNA reads as TGTGCCAGCAGCTTAGCGGGGGGGCGCACCGGGGAGCTGTTTTTT.

This rearrangement joins TRBV5-6 to TRBJ1-6, with 7 bases lining up with TRBD1. CDR3 length: 18 amino acids. The ends lost 0 bases at V and 10 bases at J; junction bases unmatched: 16. Per germline, CDR1 SGHDT and CDR2 YYEEEE. CDR3 coding DNA: TGTGCCAGCAGCTTGGCGGGACAGCTCCCCCCACGACGGTCACCCCTCCACTTT. The encoded protein is CASSLAGQLPPRRSPLHF.

Of note for this clone: Different DNA sequences within this sample yield the same CDR3. The V call is TRBV6-6, the J call TRBJ1-2, with 10 bases identical to TRBD1. V lost 2 bases and J lost 8; bases outside the gene matches: 5. Per germline, CDR1 MNHNY and CDR2 SVGAGI (reference sequence). The CDR3 covers 14 residues. The CDR3 DNA is TGTGCCAGCAGTTACCCGGGGACAGGGGCAGGCTACACCTTC. Protein sequence: CASSYPGTGAGYTF.

This clone was counted once. The chain has TRBV19 and TRBJ2-7; TRBD2 might be the D (5 bases). From germline, CDR1 is LNHDA and CDR2 SQIVND (reference sequence). The CDR3 runs 14 residues. V was trimmed by 6 bases and J by 3 bases, leaving 15 bases between them. The CDR3, as DNA: TGTGCCAGTAGCAGGCAAAGGGAGAGCTACGAGCAGTACTTC. Protein sequence: CASSRQRESYEQYF.

This clone showed up just once. The chain employs TRBV19 and TRBJ2-3; 9 bases match TRBD1. Germline V gene sequence: CDR1 LNHDA, CDR2 SQIVND (reference sequence). The junction had 4 bases not matched to a gene; V was cut back by 4 bases and J by 11 bases. This CDR3 is 12 amino acids long. CDR3 loop: CASSRDRVEQYF. CDR3 DNA: TGTGCCAGTAGTAGGGACAGGGTAGAGCAGTATTTT.

The chain couples TRBV28 to TRBJ1-1; possible D gene TRBD1, 6 bases. The CDR3 spans 17 residues. The ends were cut back, 3 bases at V and 3 bases at J, with 20 bases in the middle. Germline V gene data show CDR1 as MDHEN and CDR2 as SYDVKM. The CDR3 is CASSFPRYRVKDTEAFF. Here the CDR3 DNA reads TGTGCCAGCAGTTTCCCAAGATACAGGGTTAAGGACACTGAAGCTTTCTTT. Looking up the rest from reference TRBV28 and TRBJ1-1 gives the full variable domain: DVKVTQSSRYLVKRTGEKVFLECVQDMDHENMFWYRQDPGLGLRLIYFSYDVKMKEKGDIPEGYSVSREKKERFSLILESASTNQTSMYLCASSFPRYRVKDTEAFFGQGTRLTVV.

This chain uses TRBV27 with TRBJ2-3, with 7 bases matching TRBD1. CDR3 length: 16 amino acids. J gave up 2 bases and V 4 bases, and 9 bases lay outside the gene matches. In germline, CDR1 is MNHEY, CDR2 SMNVEV (reference sequence). CDR3 loop: CASSSRTGGFTDTQYF. CDR3 sequence (DNA): TGTGCCAGCAGTTCCAGGACAGGAGGATTCACAGATACGCAGTATTTT.